Below are 14 T cell receptor beta chains sequenced from a single sample in a study of T cell repertoires in cytomegalovirus infection. In TCRdb, the reads were re-called with MiXCR into one record per CDR3 protein. This sample has 150,000 to 200,000 distinct CDR3 sequences; roughly 19% occur once, and the top ten carry roughly 2.9%. Input material: PBMCs. Receptors were obtained from a human donor in good health (CMV status not recorded). Some clones in this sample may be carry-over from other donors' samples.

This clonotype occurred a few times. The genes are TRBV20-1 and TRBJ1-5; 10 positions match TRBD1. In germline, CDR1 is DFQATT, CDR2 SNEGSKA (reference sequence). There are 14 residues in the CDR3. With 5 bases clipped from V and 5 bases from J, the junction kept 6 bases outside the gene matches. The CDR3 DNA sequence: TGCAGTGCTGGGGGACAGGGGACTGATCAGCCCCAGCATTTT. Encoded protein: CSAGGQGTDQPQHF.

The sample holds many counts of this clonotype. V and J are TRBV7-2 and TRBJ2-5; 8 bases are shared with TRBD2. Germline assignment: CDR1 SGHTA and CDR2 FQGNSA. Trimming removed 7 bases from V and 1 base from J; junction bases left unmatched: 8. There are 15 residues in the CDR3. The CDR3: CASTRGSGVQETQYF. DNA for the CDR3: TGTGCCAGCACCCGCGGTAGCGGGGTCCAAGAGACCCAGTACTTC.

The rearrangement links TRBV10-3 to TRBJ2-7; D is undetermined. Deletions cut 0 bases from V and 2 bases from J, with 8 bases between. The CDR3 length is 14 residues. Germline loops: CDR1 ENHRY, CDR2 SYGVKD. CDR3 loop: CAISESGTAYEQYF. CDR3 coding DNA: TGTGCCATCAGTGAGTCGGGTACGGCCTACGAGCAGTACTTC.

Comment on this clonotype: This could be a read error, since a much larger clone is one nucleotide away. The CDR3 region is CAGSIRQGSYEQYF. In nucleotides, the CDR3 is TGTGCCGGTAGTATTCGTCAGGGGTCCTACGAGCAGTACTTC. This rearrangement joins TRBV19 to TRBJ2-7; D might be TRBD1 (6 bases). CDR1 and CDR2 from the germline V gene are LNHDA and SQIVND (reference sequence). The CDR3 sequence is 14 residues long. The full variable domain, rest sourced from reference TRBV19 and TRBJ2-7, is DGGITQSPKYLFRKEGQNVTLSCEQNLNHDAMYWYRQDPGQGLRLIYYSQIVNDFQKGDIAEGYSVSREKKESFPLTVTSAQKNPTAFYLCAGSIRQGSYEQYFGPGTRLTVT.

V usage is TRBV7-2 and J usage is TRBJ2-1; 7 positions match TRBD2. The CDR3 is 16 residues long. V lost 3 bases and J lost 2; bases outside the gene matches: 7. Germline CDR1 is SGHTA and CDR2 is FQGNSA. CDR3 region: CASSFPQRDPYNEQFF. The CDR3 nucleotides are TGTGCCAGCAGCTTTCCACAGCGGGACCCCTACAATGAGCAGTTCTTC.

V is TRBV7-9 and J is TRBJ2-1; unclear D gene. Germline loops: CDR1 SEHNR, CDR2 FQNEAQ (reference sequence). Trimming took 5 bases from V and 6 from J, leaving 5 bases between them. The CDR3 consists of 11 residues. The CDR3 coding sequence is TGTGCCAGCAGCATGAGCAATGAGCAGTTCTTC. This codes for CASSMSNEQFF. Looking up the rest from reference TRBV7-9 and TRBJ2-1 gives the full variable domain: DTGVSQNPRHKITKRGQNVTFRCDPISEHNRLYWYRQTLGQGPEFLTYFQNEAQLEKSRLLSDRFSAERPKGSFSTLEIQRTEQGDSAMYLCASSMSNEQFFGPGTRLTVL.

This clonotype was recorded many times. The chain is built from TRBV6-5 and TRBJ1-2; D gene uncertain. V lost 2 bases and J lost 9, with 13 bases in between. The CDR3 extends over 13 amino acids. Germline CDR1 and CDR2: MNHEY and SVGAGI. The CDR3 sequence is CASSYRDFRSYTF. CDR3 nucleotide sequence: TGTGCCAGCAGTTACCGTGATTTCAGAAGCTACACCTTC.

Only a few counts were recorded for this clonotype. The V call is TRBV20-1, the J call TRBJ2-3; the D is unclear. V dropped 2 bases and J dropped 2 bases, with 8 bases sitting between them. The germline V gene encodes CDR1 DFQATT and CDR2 SNEGSKA (reference sequence). This CDR3 has 13 amino acids. The CDR3 spells CSARRDPTDTQYF. CDR3 nucleotides: TGCAGTGCTAGAAGGGATCCCACAGATACGCAGTATTTT.

In regard to this clonotype: A much more abundant neighbour one base away suggests this may be a read error. The chain employs TRBV7-6 and TRBJ2-1; D unclear. This CDR3 region has 13 residues. CDR1 is SGHVS and CDR2 is FNYEAQ in the germline V gene. CDR3 coding DNA: TGTGCCAGCAGCTTAAATCCTCGGAATGTGCAGTTCTTC. This translates into CASSLNPRNVQFF.

This clonotype was detected a few times. The J gene is TRBJ2-2, the V gene TRBV7-9, with a tentative D call TRBD1 (8 bases). Trimming stripped 1 base from V and 7 bases from J, with 31 bases between. CDR3 length: 21 amino acids. Germline values: CDR1 SEHNR, CDR2 FQNEAQ (reference sequence). The CDR3 protein is CASSLGYRTGPLAETYGELFF. For the CDR3, the DNA is TGTGCCAGCAGCTTAGGGTACAGGACAGGGCCCCTAGCGGAGACCTACGGGGAGCTGTTTTTT.

The J gene is TRBJ2-5, the V gene TRBV7-9, with D perhaps TRBD2 (6 bases). Germline loops: CDR1 SEHNR, CDR2 FQNEAQ (reference sequence). The length of the CDR3 is 16 residues. Trimming took 5 bases from V and 4 from J, leaving 20 bases between them. The CDR3, as DNA: TGTGCCAGCAGCCTGCATACGGGGGTAATTGTAGAGACCCAGTACTTC. Amino acid sequence: CASSLHTGVIVETQYF.

There are many counts of this clonotype. The rearrangement joins TRBV12-5 to TRBJ1-1, with D maybe TRBD1 (6 bases). With 4 bases removed from V and 4 bases from J, the gap between germline ends came to 22 bases. This CDR3 region has 17 residues. The germline V gene encodes CDR1 LGHNT and CDR2 FRNRAP. CDR3 sequence reads: CASGYNPGHQLFTEAFF. The CDR3 nucleotides are TGTGCTAGTGGTTATAACCCGGGACACCAACTCTTCACTGAAGCTTTCTTT.

This clonotype was found once. A much more abundant neighbour one base away suggests this may be a read error. This chain connects TRBV7-2 to TRBJ2-7; maybe TRBD1 (6 bases). Germline V gene sequence: CDR1 SGHTA, CDR2 FQGNSA. Deletions cut 4 bases from V and 6 bases from J, with 22 bases between. The CDR3 is 16 amino acids. The CDR3 DNA follows: TGTGCCAGCAGCTCATCCCCCCGGGACAAGGTACGCGAGCAGTACTTC. Its protein is CASSSSPRDKVREQYF.

Regarding this clonotype: A read error may be the cause here, since a much bigger clone is one base away. This chain's CDR3 is CASSLEKSPLHF. CDR3 bases: TGTGCCAGCAGCTTAGAGAAATCACCCCTCCACTTT. The genes are TRBV7-2 and TRBJ1-6; D remains ambiguous. This CDR3 has 12 residues. Germline assignment: CDR1 SGHTA and CDR2 FQGNSA. Trimming took off 1 base at V and 10 bases at J, with 5 bases between the two ends.